This T cell receptor beta chain derives from a study of beta chain features in type 1 diabetes. Turning to the study itself: Age, gender and cell yields were alike across patients and healthy donors. Regarding the study as a whole: It was possible that PCR favored shorter templates, equally so in patients and controls. The study found fewer insertions and more deletions at VDJ junctions in type 1 diabetes patients.

The sample holds a few counts of this clone. Its antigen is undetermined. Sorting gave populations that all exceeded 98% purity. V lost 4 bases and J lost 7; bases outside the gene matches: 6. Germline V gives CDR1 SGHRS, CDR2 YFSETQ. The CDR3 spans 14 residues. Reverse transcribing all isolated RNA meant expressed TCRB transcripts were sequenced. Libraries were prepared by immunoSEQ multiplex PCR; TCRdb keeps only in-frame clonotypes and omits some of them. This table has more than 150,000 clones, over 7.5% appearing once. The receptor's source is a woman in her late teens or twenties in good health. Sequencing was done on a sample of central memory CD4+ T cells from blood. The J gene is TRBJ2-1, the V gene TRBV5-1; 9 nucleotides agree with TRBD2. The CDR3 sequence: CASSRGLAGNEQFF. Written as DNA, the CDR3 is TGCGCCAGCAGCCGGGGGCTAGCGGGAAATGAGCAGTTCTTC.